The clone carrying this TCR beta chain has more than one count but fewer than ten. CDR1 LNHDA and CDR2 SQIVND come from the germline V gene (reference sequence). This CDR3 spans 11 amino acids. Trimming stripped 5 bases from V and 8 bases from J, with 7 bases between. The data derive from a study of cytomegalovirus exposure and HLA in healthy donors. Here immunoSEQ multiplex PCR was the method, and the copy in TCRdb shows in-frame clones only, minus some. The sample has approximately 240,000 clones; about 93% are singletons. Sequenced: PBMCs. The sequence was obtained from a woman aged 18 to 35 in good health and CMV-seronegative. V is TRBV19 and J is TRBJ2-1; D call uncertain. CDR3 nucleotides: TGTGCCAGTAGTCTCCAGGATGAGCAGTTCTTC. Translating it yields CASSLQDEQFF.